Listed below are T cell receptor beta chains from one sample, sequenced in a study of human T cells and chemical hapten exposure. TCRdb reprocessed the RACE reads via MiXCR and lists one record per CDR3 protein. The table records about 190,000 distinct CDR3 sequences, approximately 24% of them present only once. Material: whole blood, obtained in connection with sensitization to the hapten diphenylcyclopropenone (DPC). The receptors come from a woman in her forties with alopecia areata. Some clones in this sample may be carry-over from other donors' samples. The conserved cysteine and the conserved F or W are not part of the CDR3 here. Each record gives: CDR3 protein, J gene, V gene.

CDR3 protein: ASSPGTAQAEQY
J gene: TRBJ2-7
V gene: TRBV5-5

CDR3 protein: ASSPHEQGPEQY
J gene: TRBJ2-7
V gene: TRBV18

CDR3 protein: ASRSYRDGNYEQY
J gene: TRBJ2-7
V gene: TRBV6-2/TRBV6-3

CDR3 protein: SATDRSKGKLF
J gene: TRBJ1-4
V gene: TRBV20-1

CDR3 protein: SVGGGAGDIQY
J gene: TRBJ2-4
V gene: TRBV29-1

CDR3 protein: ASSFHPAGNQPQH
J gene: TRBJ1-5
V gene: TRBV28

CDR3 protein: ASSSGVGEQY
J gene: TRBJ2-7
V gene: TRBV18

CDR3 protein: ATSRTGVVARNSTDTQY
J gene: TRBJ2-3
V gene: TRBV15

CDR3 protein: ASSLWGSTDTQY
J gene: TRBJ2-3
V gene: TRBV27

CDR3 protein: ASSLAASGTGNEQF
J gene: TRBJ2-1
V gene: TRBV11-2

CDR3 protein: ASSPIRVANEKLF
J gene: TRBJ1-4
V gene: TRBV27

CDR3 protein: AISPVGDEQY
J gene: TRBJ2-7
V gene: TRBV10-3

CDR3 protein: SVGGTGAETQY
J gene: TRBJ2-5
V gene: TRBV29-1

CDR3 protein: ASSEITAYGYT
J gene: TRBJ1-2
V gene: TRBV6-1

CDR3 protein: SAGANSPLH
J gene: TRBJ1-6
V gene: TRBV20-1

CDR3 protein: SAGRSGLEQF
J gene: TRBJ2-1
V gene: TRBV29-1

CDR3 protein: ATSEFRPGVFTGELF
J gene: TRBJ2-2
V gene: TRBV24-1

CDR3 protein: SVNRNDRYGYT
J gene: TRBJ1-2
V gene: TRBV20-1

CDR3 protein: ASSMGGLAGLGELF
J gene: TRBJ2-2
V gene: TRBV9

CDR3 protein: AISETGSDTQY
J gene: TRBJ2-3
V gene: TRBV10-3

CDR3 protein: ASSVGQASYEQY
J gene: TRBJ2-7
V gene: TRBV9

CDR3 protein: ASSHSGGTEAF
J gene: TRBJ1-1
V gene: TRBV12-3/TRBV12-4

CDR3 protein: ASSQIVGPRPV
J gene: TRBJ2-1
V gene: TRBV14

CDR3 protein: ASSWDSESPLH
J gene: TRBJ1-6
V gene: TRBV5-4